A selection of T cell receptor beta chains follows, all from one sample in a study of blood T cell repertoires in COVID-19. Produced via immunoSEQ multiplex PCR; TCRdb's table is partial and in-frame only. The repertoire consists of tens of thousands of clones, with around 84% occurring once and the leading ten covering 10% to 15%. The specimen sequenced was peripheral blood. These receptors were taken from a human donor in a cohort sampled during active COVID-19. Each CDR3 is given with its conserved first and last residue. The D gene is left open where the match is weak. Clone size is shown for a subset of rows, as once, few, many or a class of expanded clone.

cdr3_nt: TGTGCCAGCAGCTTGGGGACAGCCGCTAACTATGGCTACACCTTC
cdr3_aa: CASSLGTAANYGYTF
clone_size: -
j_call: TRBJ1-2
d_call: -
v_call: TRBV5-4

cdr3_nt: TGTGCCAGCAGCTTTTCACTAGGCCCCTACGAGCAGTACTTC
cdr3_aa: CASSFSLGPYEQYF
clone_size: -
j_call: TRBJ2-7
d_call: -
v_call: TRBV7-2

cdr3_nt: TGCGCCAGCGCAGACAGGGGACTCGGCACAGGAGATACGCAGTATTTT
cdr3_aa: CASADRGLGTGDTQYF
clone_size: -
j_call: TRBJ2-3
d_call: TRBD1
v_call: TRBV10-1

cdr3_nt: TGTGCCAGCAGCCTCTACACTGAAGCTTTCTTT
cdr3_aa: CASSLYTEAFF
clone_size: -
j_call: TRBJ1-1
d_call: -
v_call: TRBV6-2/TRBV6-3

cdr3_nt: TGTGCCAGTAGTATTGGGTCGGAGGATGGCTACACCTTC
cdr3_aa: CASSIGSEDGYTF
clone_size: -
j_call: TRBJ1-2
d_call: -
v_call: TRBV19

cdr3_nt: TGTGCCAGCAGTTGGGACAGAACCTACAATGAGCAGTTCTTC
cdr3_aa: CASSWDRTYNEQFF
clone_size: -
j_call: TRBJ2-1
d_call: TRBD1
v_call: TRBV6-5

cdr3_nt: TGTGCCCCACCTTGGGGGACAGGGGACGTAGACACCTTC
cdr3_aa: CAPPWGTGDVDTF
clone_size: -
j_call: TRBJ1-2
d_call: TRBD1
v_call: TRBV6-5

cdr3_nt: TGTGCCAGCAGTTCTCAAGAGACCCAGTACTTC
cdr3_aa: CASSSQETQYF
clone_size: -
j_call: TRBJ2-5
d_call: -
v_call: TRBV7-9

cdr3_nt: TGTGCCAGCATCGGGGATACTGAAGCTTTCTTT
cdr3_aa: CASIGDTEAFF
clone_size: -
j_call: TRBJ1-1
d_call: -
v_call: TRBV27

cdr3_nt: TGTGCCAGCAGCCAAGAAGCCTTTTACAATGAGCAGTTCTTC
cdr3_aa: CASSQEAFYNEQFF
clone_size: -
j_call: TRBJ2-1
d_call: -
v_call: TRBV3-1/TRBV3-2

cdr3_nt: TGTGCCAGCAGTGACCGGGACAGGGTAAATTCACCCCTCCACTTT
cdr3_aa: CASSDRDRVNSPLHF
clone_size: -
j_call: TRBJ1-6
d_call: TRBD1
v_call: TRBV5-4

cdr3_nt: TGTGCCAGCAGCCTGGGACAGGGTTACTACGAGCAGTACTTC
cdr3_aa: CASSLGQGYYEQYF
clone_size: -
j_call: TRBJ2-7
d_call: TRBD1
v_call: TRBV5-4

cdr3_nt: TGTGCCAGCAGTGAACAGGCCGTTAGCTCCTATAATTCACCCCTCCACTTT
cdr3_aa: CASSEQAVSSYNSPLHF
clone_size: -
j_call: TRBJ1-6
d_call: -
v_call: TRBV6-1

cdr3_nt: TGCAGTGCTAGTCCCCCGGACAGGTTTAGCACAGATACGCAGTATTTT
cdr3_aa: CSASPPDRFSTDTQYF
clone_size: -
j_call: TRBJ2-3
d_call: TRBD1
v_call: TRBV20-1

cdr3_nt: TGCGCCAGCAGCCCCGATGGGCTATACACAGATACGCAGTATTTT
cdr3_aa: CASSPDGLYTDTQYF
clone_size: -
j_call: TRBJ2-3
d_call: -
v_call: TRBV4-1

cdr3_nt: TGTGCCATCAGTCGTGACAGGGGTCTGGAGTACTTC
cdr3_aa: CAISRDRGLEYF
clone_size: -
j_call: TRBJ2-7
d_call: TRBD1
v_call: TRBV10-3

cdr3_nt: TGTGCCAGCAGCTTAAAATCGACAGGGAGCACTGAAGCTTTCTTT
cdr3_aa: CASSLKSTGSTEAFF
clone_size: -
j_call: TRBJ1-1
d_call: TRBD1
v_call: TRBV7-2

cdr3_nt: TGCGCCAGCAGCTTGGAGGCGGGGGCTAGTTCACCCCTCCACTTT
cdr3_aa: CASSLEAGASSPLHF
clone_size: -
j_call: TRBJ1-6
d_call: -
v_call: TRBV5-1

cdr3_nt: TGTGCCAGCAGTGCAATCCCCCCCAGCTCTGGGGCCAACGTCCTGACTTTC
cdr3_aa: CASSAIPPSSGANVLTF
clone_size: once
j_call: TRBJ2-6
d_call: -
v_call: TRBV27

cdr3_nt: TGTGCCAGCAGTCATAACAGGGTGGGCTATGGCTACACCTTC
cdr3_aa: CASSHNRVGYGYTF
clone_size: -
j_call: TRBJ1-2
d_call: -
v_call: TRBV3-1/TRBV3-2

cdr3_nt: TGTGCCAGCAGAGGCAGGGACTACGAGCAGTACTTC
cdr3_aa: CASRGRDYEQYF
clone_size: -
j_call: TRBJ2-7
d_call: -
v_call: TRBV6-4

cdr3_nt: TGCGCCAGCAGCTTGCGGGGGGGAGAGACCCAGTACTTC
cdr3_aa: CASSLRGGETQYF
clone_size: -
j_call: TRBJ2-5
d_call: TRBD2
v_call: TRBV5-1

cdr3_nt: TGCGCCAGCAGCAAGGACAGCCAGAATGAAAAACTGTTTTTT
cdr3_aa: CASSKDSQNEKLFF
clone_size: -
j_call: TRBJ1-4
d_call: -
v_call: TRBV5-1